One and the same sample provided the 21 T cell receptor beta chains below, sequenced in a study of human T cells and chemical hapten exposure. TCRdb re-called the RACE reads through MiXCR, storing one row per CDR3 protein. The repertoire has some 79,000 distinct CDR3 sequences, around 9.3% of them found once; the top ten carry around 5%. Time point here: patch test 2, 6 weeks after DPC sensitization. Described treatment: therapeutic diphenylcyclopropenone sensitization with weekly scalp DPC. The sample was whole blood, taken in connection with sensitization to the hapten diphenylcyclopropenone (DPC). Receptor source: a woman in her forties or fifties with alopecia areata. Some clones in this sample may be carry-over from other donors' samples.

The CDR3: CASSDVAGWGNNEQFF. The CDR3 nucleotides read TGTGCCAGCAGTGATGTAGCGGGATGGGGGAACAATGAGCAGTTCTTC. The J gene is TRBJ2-1, the V gene TRBV6-2 or TRBV6-3; 8 nucleotides match TRBD2. The V gene end was trimmed by 5 bases and the J gene end by 5 bases; junction bases not matched to a gene: 11. The V gene's germline CDR1 is MNHEY and CDR2 SVGEGT. The CDR3 sequence is 16 residues long.

The chain has TRBV6-6 and TRBJ2-1; either TRBD1 or TRBD2 may supply D (6 bases each). Germline values: CDR1 MNHNY, CDR2 SVGAGI (reference sequence). The CDR3 runs to 13 residues. V lost 8 bases and J lost 8, with 16 bases in between. CDR3 region: CASSLRGAHEQFF. The CDR3 DNA reads as TGTGCCAGCTCATTAAGGGGGGCTCATGAGCAGTTCTTC.

This clonotype occurred many times. CDR3 nucleotide sequence: TGTGCCAGCAGTGACTGGAGGAGTGGTGAGCAGTTCTTC. Protein: CASSDWRSGEQFF. V gene TRBV6-4 combines with J gene TRBJ2-1, with a tentative D call TRBD2 (5 bases). Germline CDR1 and CDR2: MRHNA and SNTAGT. Trimming took 1 base from V and 9 from J, leaving 10 bases between them. The CDR3 is made up of 13 amino acids.

The rearrangement uses TRBV6-6 and TRBJ2-3; no firm D call. CDR1 and CDR2 (germline): MNHNY, SVGAGI (reference sequence). CDR3 size: 14 residues. Deletions cut 1 base from V and 6 bases from J, with 11 bases between. This chain's CDR3 is CASSYLGQTDTQYF. In nucleotides, the CDR3 is TGTGCCAGCAGTTACTTGGGCCAGACCGATACGCAGTATTTT.

This clonotype was seen a handful of times. The chain combines TRBV6-5 with TRBJ1-5; maybe TRBD1 (5 bases). Trimming removed 6 bases from V and 0 bases from J, with 12 bases in between. The CDR3 has 15 residues. The germline V gene encodes CDR1 MNHEY and CDR2 SVGAGI. CDR3 in DNA: TGTGCCAGCAGCCCCGGGACGGGTAGCAATCAGCCCCAGCATTTT. This encodes CASSPGTGSNQPQHF.

This rearrangement joins TRBV19 to TRBJ1-1; D possibly corresponds to TRBD1 (6 bases). Germline V gives CDR1 LNHDA, CDR2 SQIVND (reference sequence). The V end lost 6 bases, the J end lost 4 bases, and 15 bases lay between the germline ends. The length of the CDR3 is 14 residues. CDR3 DNA: TGTGCCAGTAGATTACAGGGAGCGTCCACTGAAGCTTTCTTT. Its translation is CASRLQGASTEAFF.

The gene calls are TRBV2 and TRBJ2-1; TRBD1 agrees at 7 bases. V shed 8 bases, J shed 3 bases, and the junction held 7 bases outside the gene matches. The CDR3 is made up of 14 amino acids. The germline CDR1 and CDR2 sequences are SNHLY and FYNNEI. CDR3 nucleotide sequence: TGTGCCAGCGGGGGTGACAGGGACTACAATGAGCAGTTCTTC. Its translation is CASGGDRDYNEQFF.

The rearrangement uses TRBV10-2 and TRBJ2-5; TRBD1 matches at 11 bases. The CDR3 runs 14 residues. CDR1 is WSHSY, CDR2 SAAADI, per germline. J lost 2 bases, V lost 6 bases, and 2 bases had no gene match. The CDR3 nucleotides are TGCGCCAGCAGGGACAGGGGGCGGCAAGAGACCCAGTACTTC. Its protein product is CASRDRGRQETQYF.

This clonotype was counted ten times or more. The V and J genes are TRBV29-1 and TRBJ2-7, with D possibly matching TRBD2 (5 bases). V was shortened by 2 bases and J by 6 bases, with 8 bases between the two germline ends. From germline, CDR1 is SQVTM and CDR2 ANQGSEA. The CDR3 totals 11 residues. The CDR3 bases are TGCAGCGTTGAAAAAGGAGGCGAGCAGTACTTC. It translates to CSVEKGGEQYF.

This clonotype was seen ten or more times. The V call is TRBV6-2 or TRBV6-3, the J call TRBJ2-5; a weak D match, TRBD2 (6 bases). The germline V and J ends were trimmed by 6 bases and 5 bases, with 16 bases remaining between them. This CDR3 is 14 amino acids long. CDR1 and CDR2 from the germline V gene are MNHEY and SVGEGT. The CDR3 DNA is TGTGCCAGCAGCGTGACTAGTACCGGGGAGACCCAGTACTTC. Protein product: CASSVTSTGETQYF.

This clonotype has just a few counts. The gene calls are TRBV20-1 and TRBJ2-7, with 7 nucleotides matching TRBD1. This CDR3 region has 13 residues. Trimming removed 0 bases from V and 6 bases from J; junction bases left unmatched: 5. In germline, CDR1 is DFQATT, CDR2 SNEGSKA (reference sequence). The DNA for the CDR3 is TGCAGTGCTAGAGATACTGCAGGGGGCGAGCAGTACTTC. The encoded protein is CSARDTAGGEQYF.

This clonotype was seen ten or more times. The J gene is TRBJ1-5, the V gene TRBV7-2; D gene unclear. Trimming left V 5 bases short and J 0 bases short, with 8 bases between. CDR3 length: 14 amino acids. CDR1 and CDR2 (germline): SGHTA, FQGNSA. CDR3 region: CASSERSSNQPQHF. The CDR3 DNA sequence: TGTGCCAGCAGCGAACGGAGTAGCAATCAGCCCCAGCATTTT. Combining the CDR3 with reference TRBV7-2 and TRBJ1-5 gives the whole variable domain GAGVSQSPSNKVTEKGKDVELRCDPISGHTALYWYRQSLGQGLEFLIYFQGNSAPDKSGLPSDRFSAERTGGSVSTLTIQRTQQEDSAVYLCASSERSSNQPQHFGDGTRLSIL.

This clonotype has ten or more counts. V and J are TRBV2 and TRBJ2-6, with 7 nucleotides matching TRBD1. This CDR3 has 15 residues. The germline gives CDR1 SNHLY, CDR2 FYNNEI. V was pared by 7 bases and J by 0 bases, with 3 bases of the junction left unmatched. In DNA, the CDR3 is TGTGCCAGCACCAGACAGGGCTCTGGGGCCAACGTCCTGACTTTC. This sequence encodes CASTRQGSGANVLTF. Looking up the rest from reference TRBV2 and TRBJ2-6 gives the full variable domain: EPEVTQTPSHQVTQMGQEVILRCVPISNHLYFYWYRQILGQKVEFLVSFYNNEISEKSEIFDDQFSVERPDGSNFTLKIRSTKLEDSAMYFCASTRQGSGANVLTFGAGSRLTVL.

This clonotype came up many times. The V call is TRBV4-3, the J call TRBJ2-5, with D unresolved. Trimming removed 7 bases at V and 5 bases at J, with 17 bases between. The CDR3 consists of 14 residues. Germline V gene data show CDR1 as LGHNA and CDR2 as YSLEER. The CDR3 loop is CASMRNLGAETQYF. The CDR3 DNA is TGCGCCAGCATGAGGAATTTAGGAGCTGAGACCCAGTACTTC.

This clonotype was observed at least ten times. This sequence joins TRBV7-8 and TRBJ2-3; 7 nucleotides line up with TRBD2. Germline values: CDR1 SGHVS, CDR2 FQNEAQ. V was clipped by 5 bases and J by 10 bases; unmatched bases: 18. The CDR3 is 16 amino acids. CDR3 sequence: CASSPSGTSPREAQYF. The CDR3 nucleotides are TGTGCCAGCAGCCCCTCGGGCACTAGCCCTCGGGAGGCGCAGTATTTT.

J is TRBJ1-1 and V is TRBV18; D remains ambiguous. This CDR3 is built from 18 residues. V lost 3 bases and J 0 bases, leaving 20 bases between the germline ends. Per germline, CDR1 KGHSH and CDR2 LQKENI. CDR3 residues: CASSPPAPARIMNTEAFF. The CDR3, as DNA: TGTGCCAGCTCACCCCCTGCGCCAGCTAGAATAATGAACACTGAAGCTTTCTTT.

The V and J genes are TRBV18 and TRBJ2-7; 10 bases line up with TRBD1. This CDR3 is 16 amino acids long. CDR1 KGHSH and CDR2 LQKENI come from the germline V gene. The V gene end was trimmed by 0 bases and the J gene end by 4 bases; junction bases not matched to a gene: 6. The CDR3 sequence: CASSPPRDRGHYEQYF. The DNA of the CDR3 is TGTGCCAGCTCACCACCCCGGGACAGGGGACATTACGAGCAGTACTTC. The variable domain in full, completed from reference TRBV18 and TRBJ2-7, reads NAGVMQNPRHLVRRRGQEARLRCSPMKGHSHVYWYRQLPEEGLKFMVYLQKENIIDESGMPKERFSAEFPKEGPSILRIQQVVRGDSAAYFCASSPPRDRGHYEQYFGPGTRLTVT.

This clonotype was seen a handful of times. This chain uses TRBV7-2 with TRBJ2-5; maybe TRBD2 (6 bases). The CDR3 contains 14 residues. The V gene's germline CDR1 is SGHTA and CDR2 FQGNSA. V dropped 5 bases and J dropped 5 bases, with 15 bases sitting between them. The CDR3 bases are TGTGCCAGCAGCCGACCTGGACGGGGGGAGACCCAGTACTTC. Translated, it gives CASSRPGRGETQYF.

The V call is TRBV7-7, the J call TRBJ2-5; D gene unclear. Deletions cut 0 bases from V and 5 bases from J, with 7 bases between. CDR1 and CDR2 (germline): SSHAT, FNYEAQ (reference sequence). CDR3 length: 13 residues. This CDR3 is CASSLARKETQYF. The CDR3 bases are TGTGCCAGCAGCTTAGCCCGGAAGGAGACCCAGTACTTC.

This clonotype was seen ten or more times. The chain combines TRBV20-1 with TRBJ2-1; no definite D call. V lost 6 bases, J lost 7 bases, and 7 bases lay in between. The CDR3 has 10 residues. The germline V gene has CDR1 DFQATT and CDR2 SNEGSKA (reference sequence). This CDR3 is CSADLNEQFF. CDR3 in DNA: TGCAGTGCAGACTTGAATGAGCAGTTCTTC.

At least ten counts were recorded for this clonotype. The V gene is TRBV28, the J gene TRBJ1-1; tentatively, D is TRBD1 (5 bases). V was clipped by 3 bases and J by 1 base, with 9 bases between them. The CDR3 runs 14 residues. Germline V CDR1 and CDR2: MDHEN, SYDVKM. CDR3 coding DNA: TGTGCCAGCAGTTTCGGGACGGAGAACACTGAAGCTTTCTTT. It is translated as CASSFGTENTEAFF.